Below are 30 T cell receptor beta chains sequenced from a single sample in a study of blood T cell repertoires in COVID-19. The method was immunoSEQ multiplex PCR; TCRdb's version includes in-frame clones alone and lacks a portion of them. The data show about 150,000 clones, with 76% seen just once and around 4% held by the top ten. Sequenced: peripheral blood. The receptor source for this set is a man aged 55 to 70 with acute or convalescent COVID-19.

This clone occurred a few times. The chain employs TRBV11-2 and TRBJ2-7, with D tentatively TRBD2 (6 bases). V lost 5 bases, J lost 4 bases, and 15 bases lay in between. CDR3 length equals 14 residues. Germline CDR1 SGHAT, CDR2 FQNNGV. CDR3 nucleotides: TGTGCCAGCAGCCTAGCTGGCGGGAAATACGAGCAGTACTTC. Translating gives CASSLAGGKYEQYF.

The chain employs TRBV29-1 and TRBJ1-1; 7 bases map to TRBD1. The ends lost 8 bases at V and 0 bases at J; junction bases unmatched: 6. Germline V gene lookup returns CDR1 SQVTM and CDR2 ANQGSEA. This CDR3 spans 13 amino acids. The CDR3 region is CSTSRGLNTEAFF. In DNA form, the CDR3 reads TGCAGCACTAGCAGGGGGTTGAACACTGAAGCTTTCTTT.

The chain uses TRBV19 and TRBJ1-4; D unresolved. Germline V gene sequence: CDR1 LNHDA, CDR2 SQIVND (reference sequence). The V end lost 3 bases, the J end lost 4 bases, and 9 bases lay between the germline ends. This CDR3 has 14 amino acids. CDR3 protein: CASSIRRSNEKLFF. The CDR3, as DNA: TGTGCCAGTAGTATCCGGCGGAGTAATGAAAAACTGTTTTTT. The variable domain in full, completed from reference TRBV19 and TRBJ1-4, reads DGGITQSPKYLFRKEGQNVTLSCEQNLNHDAMYWYRQDPGQGLRLIYYSQIVNDFQKGDIAEGYSVSREKKESFPLTVTSAQKNPTAFYLCASSIRRSNEKLFFGSGTQLSVL.

The chain couples TRBV28 to TRBJ2-7; tentatively, D is TRBD1 (6 bases). V was trimmed by 2 bases and J by 3 bases, leaving 11 bases between them. Germline V gives CDR1 MDHEN, CDR2 SYDVKM. CDR3 length equals 14 residues. CDR3 in DNA: TGTGCCAGCAGTTTAGTTGGGACAAGCTACGAGCAGTACTTC. This sequence encodes CASSLVGTSYEQYF.

This chain joins TRBV27 and TRBJ2-7; TRBD2 aligns across 9 bases. CDR1 MNHEY and CDR2 SMNVEV come from the germline V gene (reference sequence). This CDR3 has 14 amino acids. Losses at the gene ends were 3 bases for V and 2 bases for J; bases not matched to a gene: 2. The CDR3 loop is CASSLAGGPYEQYF. DNA for the CDR3: TGTGCCAGCAGTTTGGCGGGAGGGCCCTACGAGCAGTACTTC.

The rearrangement joins TRBV2 to TRBJ2-3; 13 nucleotides agree with TRBD2. V was clipped by 7 bases and J by 6 bases; unmatched bases: 7. The length of the CDR3 is 15 residues. The germline V gene has CDR1 SNHLY and CDR2 FYNNEI. The DNA for the CDR3 is TGTGCCAGCACGTTACTAGCGGGAGGGTCGGATACGCAGTATTTT. This gives the protein CASTLLAGGSDTQYF.

This clone has a single count. The chain links TRBV11-2 to TRBJ2-2; D gene ambiguous. The CDR3 contains 14 residues. Trimming cost V 6 bases and J 5 bases, with 13 bases left between them. CDR1 is SGHAT and CDR2 is FQNNGV in the germline V gene. The CDR3 protein is CASRAPGGTGELFF. The CDR3 coding sequence is TGTGCCAGCAGGGCTCCGGGTGGGACCGGGGAGCTGTTTTTT. Full variable domain (missing parts from reference TRBV11-2 and TRBJ2-2): EAGVAQSPRYKIIEKRQSVAFWCNPISGHATLYWYQQILGQGPKLLIQFQNNGVVDDSQLPKDRFSAERLKGVDSTLKIQPAKLEDSAVYLCASRAPGGTGELFFGEGSRLTVL.

The V gene is TRBV27, the J gene TRBJ1-3, with D possibly TRBD1 on 5 matching bases. Germline V gene data show CDR1 as MNHEY and CDR2 as SMNVEV (reference sequence). This CDR3 has 17 amino acids. Between the trimmed V and J ends, which lost 6 bases and 0 bases, there was a span of 18 bases. CDR3 amino acids: CASSPSPGLRSGNTIYF. The CDR3 coding sequence is TGTGCCAGCAGCCCTTCCCCAGGGCTACGCTCTGGAAACACCATATATTTT.

This chain uses TRBV5-1 with TRBJ1-2; D might be TRBD1 (6 bases). V was shortened by 4 bases and J by 1 base, with 14 bases between the two germline ends. Germline V gives CDR1 SGHRS, CDR2 YFSETQ. The CDR3 loop spans 15 amino acids. CDR3 nucleotide sequence: TGCGCCAGCAGCCCCTTAGCACAGGGTAACTATGGCTACACCTTC. Translated: CASSPLAQGNYGYTF. Combining the CDR3 with reference TRBV5-1 and TRBJ1-2 gives the whole variable domain KAGVTQTPRYLIKTRGQQVTLSCSPISGHRSVSWYQQTPGQGLQFLFEYFSETQRNKGNFPGRFSGRQFSNSRSEMNVSTLELGDSALYLCASSPLAQGNYGYTFGSGTRLTVV.

This chain uses TRBV19 with TRBJ2-1; 7 nucleotides agree with TRBD2. V trimming: 6 bases; J trimming: 12 bases; junction bases outside the gene matches: 17. Germline CDR1 reads LNHDA; CDR2 reads SQIVND (reference sequence). The CDR3 sequence is 15 residues long. In nucleotides, the CDR3 is TGTGCCAGTAGCACTCTAGCGGACGGGAATCCTGGGCAGTTCTTC. It yields the protein CASSTLADGNPGQFF.

This chain joins TRBV19 and TRBJ1-4; D remains unclear. Germline CDR1 reads LNHDA; CDR2 reads SQIVND (reference sequence). The CDR3 extends over 13 amino acids. CDR3 coding DNA: TGTGCAGTAAGACATGGAGGATACGAAAAACTGTTTTTT. Its translation is CAVRHGGYEKLFF.

The chain employs TRBV19 and TRBJ1-2; D gene uncertain. The CDR3 loop spans 13 amino acids. V was cut by 6 bases and J by 8 bases, with 16 bases left in between. Germline values: CDR1 LNHDA, CDR2 SQIVND (reference sequence). The CDR3 DNA reads as TGTGCCAGTAGCTCCGTTGAGGGCGGGGGCTACACCTTC. Translating gives CASSSVEGGGYTF.

This clone was observed a single time. V gene TRBV7-2 combines with J gene TRBJ2-7; possibly TRBD1 for D (6 bases). The CDR3 has 13 amino acids. Looked up from germline, CDR1 is SGHTA and CDR2 is FQGNSA. The germline V and J ends were trimmed by 4 bases and 2 bases, with 9 bases remaining between them. CDR3 residues: CASSSRGAYEQYF. The CDR3 nucleotides read TGTGCCAGCAGCTCCAGGGGTGCCTACGAGCAGTACTTC.

The chain recombines TRBV11-2 with TRBJ2-7; D is perhaps TRBD1 (5 bases). The ends were cut back, 2 bases at V and 3 bases at J, with 8 bases in the middle. The germline gives CDR1 SGHAT, CDR2 FQNNGV. This CDR3 region has 13 residues. The CDR3 nucleotides are TGTGCCAGCAGCTTAACCCAGGGCTACGAGCAGTACTTC. Amino acid sequence: CASSLTQGYEQYF.

The rearrangement joins TRBV5-1 to TRBJ2-2, with 7 positions matching TRBD2. From germline, CDR1 is SGHRS and CDR2 YFSETQ. The CDR3 contains 16 residues. J lost 0 bases, V lost 4 bases, and 6 bases had no gene match. CDR3 nucleotides: TGCGCCAGCAGCGGAGGGACTACGGCGAACACCGGGGAGCTGTTTTTT. It codes for CASSGGTTANTGELFF.

V usage is TRBV19 and J usage is TRBJ2-5; D is ambiguous. In germline, CDR1 is LNHDA, CDR2 SQIVND (reference sequence). The CDR3 sequence is 13 residues long. V was pared by 5 bases and J by 5 bases, with 12 bases between. The CDR3 bases are TGTGCCAGTAGTTCGGCGGAGATGGAGACCCAGTACTTC. It translates to CASSSAEMETQYF. The full variable domain, rest sourced from reference TRBV19 and TRBJ2-5, is DGGITQSPKYLFRKEGQNVTLSCEQNLNHDAMYWYRQDPGQGLRLIYYSQIVNDFQKGDIAEGYSVSREKKESFPLTVTSAQKNPTAFYLCASSSAEMETQYFGPGTRLLVL.

This clone was seen once. J is TRBJ2-1 and V is TRBV6-2 or TRBV6-3; D might be TRBD2 (6 bases). Trimming shortened V by 0 bases and J by 4 bases, and 10 bases separated the two germline ends. Germline V gives CDR1 MNHEY, CDR2 SVGEGT. This CDR3 region has 15 residues. This CDR3 is CASSYSASAYNEQFF. The CDR3 DNA reads TGTGCCAGCAGTTACTCGGCTAGCGCTTACAATGAGCAGTTCTTC.

The J gene is TRBJ2-5, the V gene TRBV7-9; D may be TRBD2 (5 bases). The V end lost 5 bases, the J end lost 2 bases, and 12 bases lay between the germline ends. Looked up from germline, CDR1 is SEHNR and CDR2 is FQNEAQ (reference sequence). The CDR3 consists of 14 residues. The CDR3 nucleotides are TGTGCCAGCAGCCCGGGGAAGTCACAAGAGACCCAGTACTTC. Encoded protein: CASSPGKSQETQYF.

The rearrangement uses TRBV25-1 and TRBJ1-6; D is perhaps TRBD1 (6 bases). Germline V gene sequence: CDR1 MGHDK, CDR2 SYGVNS. The V gene lost 5 bases and the J gene lost 10 bases, with 12 bases spanning the gap. The CDR3 totals 13 residues. Here the CDR3 reads CASSHGQRSPLHF. The CDR3 nucleotides are TGTGCCAGCAGTCATGGACAGCGGTCACCCCTCCACTTT.

This chain uses TRBV3-1 (or the pseudogene TRBV3-2) with TRBJ2-2; tentative D call: TRBD2 (6 bases). The germline gives CDR1 LGHDT, CDR2 YNNKEL (reference sequence). This CDR3 has 15 residues. Trimming took 0 bases from V and 5 from J, leaving 10 bases between them. CDR3 DNA: TGTGCCAGCAGCCAAGATGGACTAAAAACCGGGGAGCTGTTTTTT. Encoded protein: CASSQDGLKTGELFF.

This chain uses TRBV28 with TRBJ1-5, with D possibly being TRBD1 (6 bases). Trimming removed 4 bases at V and 0 bases at J, with 13 bases between. CDR1 and CDR2 (germline): MDHEN, SYDVKM. This CDR3 is built from 16 residues. CDR3 in DNA: TGTGCCAGCAGTTCAACAGGGCAGTATAGCAATCAGCCCCAGCATTTT. This encodes CASSSTGQYSNQPQHF.

This clone has a single count. The chain has TRBV2 and TRBJ2-5, with D uncertain. The CDR3 length is 12 residues. Germline V CDR1 and CDR2: SNHLY, FYNNEI. Trimming removed 3 bases at V and 4 bases at J, with 6 bases between. In nucleotides, the CDR3 is TGTGCCAGCAGTGATCCTCCAGAGACCCAGTACTTC. Protein product: CASSDPPETQYF. Looking up the rest from reference TRBV2 and TRBJ2-5 gives the full variable domain: EPEVTQTPSHQVTQMGQEVILRCVPISNHLYFYWYRQILGQKVEFLVSFYNNEISEKSEIFDDQFSVERPDGSNFTLKIRSTKLEDSAMYFCASSDPPETQYFGPGTRLLVL.

This clone was seen once. The V call is TRBV12-5, the J call TRBJ2-5; 15 bases agree with TRBD2. The CDR3 is 17 amino acids. The V gene's germline CDR1 is LGHNT and CDR2 FRNRAP. V dropped 5 bases and J dropped 2; count of bases not matched to a gene: 6. The CDR3 DNA is TGTGCTAGTGGTCCCGGACTAGCGGGAGGGCCTCAAGAGACCCAGTACTTC. Residues: CASGPGLAGGPQETQYF.

As to this clone: Other DNA sequences in the sample encode the same CDR3. The chain joins TRBV5-1 to TRBJ2-5; a possible D gene is TRBD1 (6 bases). The CDR3 is made up of 14 amino acids. Trimming left V 0 bases short and J 1 base short, with 7 bases between. Per germline, CDR1 SGHRS and CDR2 YFSETQ. The CDR3 loop reads CASSLGRGQETQYF. The CDR3 coding sequence is TGCGCCAGCAGCTTGGGCAGGGGCCAAGAGACCCAGTACTTC.

CDR3 loop: CASSLNGEWVREQYF. As DNA, the CDR3 is TGTGCCAGCAGCTTAAATGGGGAGTGGGTGAGGGAGCAGTACTTC. This rearrangement joins TRBV5-6 to TRBJ2-7; possible D gene TRBD2, 5 bases. The CDR3 is made up of 15 amino acids. Deletions cut 2 bases from V and 7 bases from J, with 19 bases between. Germline CDR1 SGHDT, CDR2 YYEEEE.

The genes are TRBV11-2 and TRBJ1-2, with D perhaps matching TRBD1 (5 bases). Trimming pared 2 bases from V and 4 bases from J, leaving 11 bases between. Looked up from germline, CDR1 is SGHAT and CDR2 is FQNNGV. CDR3 length: 14 residues. The CDR3 loop is CASSLTSQGYGYTF. CDR3 DNA: TGTGCCAGCAGCTTAACCTCCCAGGGCTATGGCTACACCTTC. Variable domain in full (rest from reference TRBV11-2 and TRBJ1-2): EAGVAQSPRYKIIEKRQSVAFWCNPISGHATLYWYQQILGQGPKLLIQFQNNGVVDDSQLPKDRFSAERLKGVDSTLKIQPAKLEDSAVYLCASSLTSQGYGYTFGSGTRLTVV.

V usage is TRBV5-1 and J usage is TRBJ1-1; 9 bases are a match to TRBD1. The CDR3 covers 16 residues. The germline V gene has CDR1 SGHRS and CDR2 YFSETQ. V dropped 4 bases and J dropped 0; count of bases not matched to a gene: 7. CDR3 amino acids: CASSQKTGGMNTEAFF. The CDR3 DNA sequence: TGCGCCAGCAGCCAAAAGACAGGGGGTATGAACACTGAAGCTTTCTTT.

This clone came up a few times. V gene TRBV6-1 combines with J gene TRBJ2-7; 8 nucleotides match TRBD1. Trimming removed 1 base from V and 5 bases from J; junction bases left unmatched: 10. The CDR3 covers 16 residues. Germline CDR1 is MNHNS and CDR2 is SASEGT. CDR3 sequence (DNA): TGTGCCAGCAGTGAAGACCCGAGACAGGGGTTCCACGAGCAGTACTTC. It is translated as CASSEDPRQGFHEQYF.

The chain employs TRBV25-1 and TRBJ1-2; no definite D call. CDR1 is MGHDK and CDR2 is SYGVNS in the germline V gene. CDR3 length equals 16 residues. V was pared by 5 bases and J by 8 bases, with 24 bases between. The CDR3 DNA sequence: TGTGCCAGCAGTAGAGGTACAGCGGGATCCCTCGGGGGCTACACCTTC. This sequence encodes CASSRGTAGSLGGYTF.

The chain is built from TRBV5-8 and TRBJ1-1, with 7 nucleotides matching TRBD1. The CDR3 length is 14 residues. Germline V gene sequence: CDR1 SGHTS, CDR2 YDEGEE. The V segment lost 0 bases and the J segment 5 bases; nucleotides outside the gene matches: 4. The CDR3 loop is CASSLVARGTEAFF. CDR3 nucleotides: TGTGCCAGCAGCTTGGTGGCCAGGGGGACTGAAGCTTTCTTT.